The clone carrying this T cell receptor (beta chain) has more than one count but fewer than ten. The V and J ends lost 3 bases and 0 bases respectively, with 9 bases between them. This CDR3 has 14 residues. Germline V lookup: CDR1 LNHDA, CDR2 SQIVND (reference sequence). Authors' methods: Counts of nucleated cells, estimated from reference gene primer amplification, were obtained. Only in-frame clones appear in the TCRdb table, and some are missing; sequencing was by immunoSEQ multiplex PCR. V and J calls and clone size are as listed in that table; D and trimming were resolved from the DNA. The table includes approximately 50,000 clones, around 85% detected once. This record belongs to a study of blood T cell repertoires in COVID-19. Looking at the study overall: There were acute and convalescent COVID-19 samples, and they came from the United States, Italy and Spain. T cells, B-cell-depleted T cells, or PBMCs supplied cDNA or gDNA.

The source material was peripheral blood. The J gene is TRBJ2-7, the V gene TRBV19, with D possibly being TRBD2 (5 bases). The sequence was collected from a man aged 60-69 years with acute or convalescent COVID-19. The CDR3 nucleotides are TGTGCCAGTAGTATTAAACGGGGCTCCTACGAGCAGTACTTC. This sequence encodes CASSIKRGSYEQYF. The whole variable domain, remainder taken from reference TRBV19 and TRBJ2-7, is DGGITQSPKYLFRKEGQNVTLSCEQNLNHDAMYWYRQDPGQGLRLIYYSQIVNDFQKGDIAEGYSVSREKKESFPLTVTSAQKNPTAFYLCASSIKRGSYEQYFGPGTRLTVT.